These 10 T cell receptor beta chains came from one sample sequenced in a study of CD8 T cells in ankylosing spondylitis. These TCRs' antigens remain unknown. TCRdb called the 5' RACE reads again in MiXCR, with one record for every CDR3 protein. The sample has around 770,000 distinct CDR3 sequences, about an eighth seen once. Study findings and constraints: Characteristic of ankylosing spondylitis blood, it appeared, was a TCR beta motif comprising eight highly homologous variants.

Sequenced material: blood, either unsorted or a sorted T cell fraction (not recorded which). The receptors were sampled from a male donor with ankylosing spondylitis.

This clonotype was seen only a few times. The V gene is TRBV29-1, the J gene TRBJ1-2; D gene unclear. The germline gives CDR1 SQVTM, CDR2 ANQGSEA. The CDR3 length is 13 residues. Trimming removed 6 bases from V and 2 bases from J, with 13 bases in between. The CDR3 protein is CSVLRGRNYGYTF. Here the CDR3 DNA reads TGCAGCGTCCTCAGAGGGAGAAACTATGGCTACACCTTC.

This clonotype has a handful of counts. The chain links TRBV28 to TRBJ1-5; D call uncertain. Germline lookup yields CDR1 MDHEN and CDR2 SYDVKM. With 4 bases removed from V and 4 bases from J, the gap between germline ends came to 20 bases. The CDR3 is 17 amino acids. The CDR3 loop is CASSSPSSLLRNQPQHF. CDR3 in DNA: TGTGCCAGCAGTTCCCCGTCCTCCCTCCTGAGGAATCAGCCCCAGCATTTT.

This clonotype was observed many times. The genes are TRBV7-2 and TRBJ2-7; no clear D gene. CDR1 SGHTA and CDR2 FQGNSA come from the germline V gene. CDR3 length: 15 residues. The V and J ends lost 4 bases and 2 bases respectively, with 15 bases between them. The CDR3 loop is CASSSPEKAAYEQYF. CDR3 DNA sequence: TGTGCCAGCAGCTCGCCCGAAAAGGCGGCCTACGAGCAGTACTTC.

CDR3 sequence: CASSQEGARDTQYF. The CDR3 DNA reads as TGTGCCAGCAGCCAAGAGGGAGCGAGGGATACGCAGTATTTT. This rearrangement joins TRBV4-2 to TRBJ2-3, with D tentatively TRBD2 (5 bases). Trimming left V 0 bases short and J 6 bases short, with 10 bases between. In germline, CDR1 is LGHNA, CDR2 YNFKEQ. The CDR3 covers 14 residues.

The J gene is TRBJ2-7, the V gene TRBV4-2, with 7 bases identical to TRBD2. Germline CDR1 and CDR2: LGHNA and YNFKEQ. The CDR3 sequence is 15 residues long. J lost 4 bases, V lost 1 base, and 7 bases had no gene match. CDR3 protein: CASSQGGGSLYEQYF. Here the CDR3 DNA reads TGTGCCAGCAGCCAAGGGGGAGGGAGTCTTTACGAGCAGTACTTC.

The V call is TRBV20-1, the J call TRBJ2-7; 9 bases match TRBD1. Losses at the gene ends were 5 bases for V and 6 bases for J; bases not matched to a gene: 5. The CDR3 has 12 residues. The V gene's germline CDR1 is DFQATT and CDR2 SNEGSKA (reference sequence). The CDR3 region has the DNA TGCAGTGCTTACAGGGGGCTCGGCGAGCAGTACTTC. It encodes CSAYRGLGEQYF.

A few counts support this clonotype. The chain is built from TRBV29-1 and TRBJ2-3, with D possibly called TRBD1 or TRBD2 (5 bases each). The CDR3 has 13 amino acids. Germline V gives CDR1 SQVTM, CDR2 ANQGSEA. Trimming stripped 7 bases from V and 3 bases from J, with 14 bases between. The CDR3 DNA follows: TGCAGCGCCGATGCCGGGGCGACAGATACGCAGTATTTT. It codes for CSADAGATDTQYF.

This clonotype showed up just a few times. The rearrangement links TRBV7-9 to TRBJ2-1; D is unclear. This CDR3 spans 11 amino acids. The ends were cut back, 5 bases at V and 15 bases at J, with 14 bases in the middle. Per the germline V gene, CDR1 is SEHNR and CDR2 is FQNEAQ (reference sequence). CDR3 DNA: TGTGCCAGCAGCCCCGGGCGCCTAACGTTCTTC. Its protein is CASSPGRLTFF.

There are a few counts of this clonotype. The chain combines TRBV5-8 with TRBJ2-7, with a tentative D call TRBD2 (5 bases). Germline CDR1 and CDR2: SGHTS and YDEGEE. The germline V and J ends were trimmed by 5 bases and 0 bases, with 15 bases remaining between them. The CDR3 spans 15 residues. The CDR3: CASRITGVSSYEQYF. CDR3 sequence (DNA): TGTGCCAGCAGGATAACCGGGGTAAGCTCCTACGAGCAGTACTTC.

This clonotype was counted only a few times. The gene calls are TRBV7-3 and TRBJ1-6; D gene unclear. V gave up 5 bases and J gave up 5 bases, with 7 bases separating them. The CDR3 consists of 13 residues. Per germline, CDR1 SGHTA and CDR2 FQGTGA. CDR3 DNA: TGTGCCAGCAGCCCGACAAATAATTCACCCCTCCACTTT. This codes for CASSPTNNSPLHF. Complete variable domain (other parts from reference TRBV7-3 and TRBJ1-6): GAGVSQTPSNKVTEKGKYVELRCDPISGHTALYWYRQSLGQGPEFLIYFQGTGAADDSGLPNDRFFAVRPEGSVSTLKIQRTERGDSAVYLCASSPTNNSPLHFGNGTRLTVT.